This TCR beta chain was observed in a study of cytomegalovirus exposure and HLA in healthy donors. Study context: A data release that came early held 75 million to 85 million unique TCRs from HLA-typed donors.

In the PCR, 60 Vbeta and 13 Jbeta primers were used. Only in-frame clones appear in the TCRdb table, and some are missing; sequencing was by immunoSEQ multiplex PCR. The sample lists approximately 160,000 clones; around 80% were seen once. This clone was detected a few times. The antigen is unknown. Study-wide points: From TCR beta sequences, most subjects' HLA-A and HLA-B alleles were reportedly predicted accurately. Most CMV-associated TCR beta chains appeared HLA-restricted in a later analysis. In a later analysis, across HLA loci, associated TCR counts were highest for DRB1, lowest for HLA-C.

The CDR3 is made up of 14 amino acids. The germline V gene has CDR1 MNHNS and CDR2 SASEGT. The V gene is TRBV6-1, the J gene TRBJ2-5, with D uncertain. The DNA end is more similar to TRBJ2-7, so the J call may be wrong. Sequencing was carried out using PBMCs. This clonotype originated in a young woman in good health and CMV-seronegative. CDR3 nucleotides: TGTGCCAGCAAATCTAAACCGGACTCCTACGAGCAGTACTTC. Translation gives CASKSKPDSYEQYF.